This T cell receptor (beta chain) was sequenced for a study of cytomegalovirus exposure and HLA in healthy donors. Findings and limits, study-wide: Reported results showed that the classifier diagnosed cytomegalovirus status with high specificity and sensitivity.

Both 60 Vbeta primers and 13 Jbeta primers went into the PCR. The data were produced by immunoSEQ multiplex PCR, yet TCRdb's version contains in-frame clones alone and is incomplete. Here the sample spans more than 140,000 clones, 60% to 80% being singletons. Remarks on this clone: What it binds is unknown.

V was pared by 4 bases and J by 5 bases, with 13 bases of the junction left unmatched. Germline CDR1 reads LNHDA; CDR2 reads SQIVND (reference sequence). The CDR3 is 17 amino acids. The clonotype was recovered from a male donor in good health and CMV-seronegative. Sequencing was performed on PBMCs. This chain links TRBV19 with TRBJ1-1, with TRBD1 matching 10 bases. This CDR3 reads CASSNHLTGGGLTEAFF. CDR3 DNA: TGTGCCAGTAGTAATCATCTGACAGGGGGCGGCTTGACTGAAGCTTTCTTT.